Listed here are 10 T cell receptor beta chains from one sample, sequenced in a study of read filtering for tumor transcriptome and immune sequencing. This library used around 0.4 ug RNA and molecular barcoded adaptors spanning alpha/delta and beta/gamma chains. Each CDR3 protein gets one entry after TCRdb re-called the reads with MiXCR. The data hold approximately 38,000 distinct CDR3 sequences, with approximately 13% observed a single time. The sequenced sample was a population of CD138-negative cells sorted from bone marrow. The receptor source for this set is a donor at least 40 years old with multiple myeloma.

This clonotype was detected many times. CDR3 bases: TGTGCCAGCAGTCTCCAGGGAGCAGATACGCAGTATTTT. Its translation is CASSLQGADTQYF. The rearrangement joins TRBV28 to TRBJ2-3; tentatively, D is TRBD1 or TRBD2 (5 bases each). The CDR3 runs 13 residues. Looked up from germline, CDR1 is MDHEN and CDR2 is SYDVKM. Trimming cost V 5 bases and J 4 bases, with 10 bases left between them.

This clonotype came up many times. CDR3 sequence reads: CASSYSLSGTRGTGELFF. The CDR3 nucleotides are TGTGCCAGCAGTTACTCTCTTAGCGGAACACGAGGCACCGGGGAGCTGTTTTTT. The V and J genes are TRBV6-2 or TRBV6-3 and TRBJ2-2; a weak D match, TRBD2 (6 bases). The germline V gene has CDR1 MNHEY and CDR2 SVGEGT. The CDR3 loop spans 18 amino acids. V dropped 0 bases and J dropped 4 bases, with 18 bases sitting between them.

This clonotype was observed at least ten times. The CDR3 protein is CASEHRLAGPTIETQYF. CDR3 sequence (DNA): TGTGCCAGTGAGCATCGGCTAGCGGGGCCAACGATAGAGACCCAGTACTTC. V gene TRBV6-6 combines with J gene TRBJ2-5; 9 positions match TRBD2. Germline CDR1 and CDR2: MNHNY and SVGAGI (reference sequence). This CDR3 is built from 17 residues. With 9 bases clipped from V and 4 bases from J, the junction kept 18 bases outside the gene matches.

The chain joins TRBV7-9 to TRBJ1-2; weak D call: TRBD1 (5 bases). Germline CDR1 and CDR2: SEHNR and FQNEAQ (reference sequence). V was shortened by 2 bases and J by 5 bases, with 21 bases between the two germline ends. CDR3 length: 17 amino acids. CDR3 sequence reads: CASSLILRDGASYGYTF. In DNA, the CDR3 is TGTGCCAGCAGCTTAATCCTCCGGGACGGAGCTTCTTATGGCTACACCTTC.

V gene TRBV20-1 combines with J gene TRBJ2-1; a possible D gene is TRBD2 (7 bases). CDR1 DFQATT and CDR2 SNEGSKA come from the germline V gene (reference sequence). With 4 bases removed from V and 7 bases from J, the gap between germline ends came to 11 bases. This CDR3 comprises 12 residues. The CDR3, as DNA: TGCAGTGCTAAGGGGGGGTTGAATGAGCAGTTCTTC. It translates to CSAKGGLNEQFF.

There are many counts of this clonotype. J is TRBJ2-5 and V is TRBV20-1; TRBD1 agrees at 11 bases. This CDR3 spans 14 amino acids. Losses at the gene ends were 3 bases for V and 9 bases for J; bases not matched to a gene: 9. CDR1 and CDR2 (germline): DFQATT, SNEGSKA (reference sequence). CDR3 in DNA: TGCAGTGCTAGCGACGGGACAGGGGGTTTGTCCCAGTACTTC. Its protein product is CSASDGTGGLSQYF.

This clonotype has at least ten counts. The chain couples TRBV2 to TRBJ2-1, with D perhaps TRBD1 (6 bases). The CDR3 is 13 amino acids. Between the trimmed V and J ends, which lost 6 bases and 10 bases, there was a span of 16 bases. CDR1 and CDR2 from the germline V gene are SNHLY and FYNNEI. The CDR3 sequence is CASRDQGMGEQFF. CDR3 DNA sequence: TGTGCCAGCAGAGACCAGGGGATGGGCGAGCAGTTCTTC.

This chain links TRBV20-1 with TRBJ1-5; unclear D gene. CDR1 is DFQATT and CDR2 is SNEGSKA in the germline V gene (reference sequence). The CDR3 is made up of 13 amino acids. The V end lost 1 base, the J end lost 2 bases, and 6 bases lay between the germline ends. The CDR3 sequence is CSARGVGNQPQHF. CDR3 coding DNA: TGCAGTGCTAGAGGTGTGGGCAATCAGCCCCAGCATTTT.

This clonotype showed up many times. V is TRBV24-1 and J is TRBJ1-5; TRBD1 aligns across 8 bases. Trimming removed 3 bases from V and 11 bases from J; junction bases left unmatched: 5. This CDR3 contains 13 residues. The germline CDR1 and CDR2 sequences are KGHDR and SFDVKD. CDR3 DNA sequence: TGTGCCACCAGTGATGGATCGGGACAGGCCCAGCATTTT. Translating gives CATSDGSGQAQHF.

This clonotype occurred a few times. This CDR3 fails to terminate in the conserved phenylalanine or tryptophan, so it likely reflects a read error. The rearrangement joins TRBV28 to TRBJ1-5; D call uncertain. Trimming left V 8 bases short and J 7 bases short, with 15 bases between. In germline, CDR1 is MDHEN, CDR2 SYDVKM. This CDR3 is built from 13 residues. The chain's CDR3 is CASGEAGQQPQHS. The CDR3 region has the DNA TGTGCCAGCGGGGAAGCGGGCCAACAGCCCCAGCATTCT.